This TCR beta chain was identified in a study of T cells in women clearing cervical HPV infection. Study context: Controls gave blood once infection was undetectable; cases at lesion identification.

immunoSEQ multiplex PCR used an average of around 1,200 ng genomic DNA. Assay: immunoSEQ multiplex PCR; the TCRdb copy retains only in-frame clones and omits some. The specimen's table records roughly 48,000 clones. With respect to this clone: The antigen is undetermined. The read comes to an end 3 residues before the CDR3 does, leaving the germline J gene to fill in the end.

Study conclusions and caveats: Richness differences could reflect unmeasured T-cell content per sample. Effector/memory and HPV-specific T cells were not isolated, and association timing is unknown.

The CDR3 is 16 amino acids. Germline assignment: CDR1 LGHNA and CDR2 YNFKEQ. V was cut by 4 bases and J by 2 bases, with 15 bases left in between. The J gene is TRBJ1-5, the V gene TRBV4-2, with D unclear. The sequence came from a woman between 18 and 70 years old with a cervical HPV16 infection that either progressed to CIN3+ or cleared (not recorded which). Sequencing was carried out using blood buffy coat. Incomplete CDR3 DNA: TGTGCCAGCAGCCCGATAGAAGGAGCGCGCAATCAGCCC. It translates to CASSPIEGARNQP. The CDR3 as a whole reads CASSPIEGARNQPQHF.